These 31 T cell receptor beta chains originate from one sample sequenced in a study of control samples from healthy donors and cancer patients. Sequencing was performed with immunoSEQ multiplex PCR; in TCRdb, only in-frame clones are kept and a portion is missing. This table holds fewer than 40,000 clones, approximately 94% found once. Sequenced: PBMCs. The receptor set was obtained from a man in his forties or fifties with colorectal cancer.

This clone was seen only once. V is TRBV29-1 and J is TRBJ1-1, with TRBD1 as a possible D gene (5 bases). The CDR3 length is 12 residues. Germline V CDR1 and CDR2: SQVTM, ANQGSEA. The V end lost 7 bases, the J end lost 2 bases, and 11 bases lay between the germline ends. CDR3 protein: CSAETVNTEAFF. The CDR3 DNA reads as TGCAGCGCCGAGACAGTTAACACTGAAGCTTTCTTT.

The V call is TRBV5-1, the J call TRBJ1-6; TRBD1 agrees at 11 bases. CDR3 length: 16 amino acids. Germline V lookup: CDR1 SGHRS, CDR2 YFSETQ. The trim removed 0 bases at V and 6 bases at J, leaving 2 bases unmatched. CDR3 coding DNA: TGCGCCAGCAGCTTGGAGGGACAGGGGGGTAATTCACCCCTCCACTTT. Encoded protein: CASSLEGQGGNSPLHF.

The chain is built from TRBV10-3 and TRBJ2-5; 16 bases are a match to TRBD2. CDR1 and CDR2 (germline): ENHRY, SYGVKD. After removal of 4 bases from V and 2 bases from J, the junction contained 7 bases not matched to a gene. The CDR3 covers 18 residues. The CDR3 loop is CAISVGLAGGRKQETQYF. The CDR3 DNA sequence: TGTGCCATCAGTGTGGGACTAGCGGGGGGGCGGAAACAAGAGACCCAGTACTTC.

This clone was picked up one time. The V and J genes are TRBV2 and TRBJ1-4; D not resolved. There are 11 residues in the CDR3. Per the germline V gene, CDR1 is SNHLY and CDR2 is FYNNEI. Trimming shortened V by 5 bases and J by 8 bases, and 6 bases separated the two germline ends. Here the CDR3 DNA reads TGTGCCAGCAGTATTCGAGAAAAACTGTTTTTT. It encodes CASSIREKLFF. Together with reference TRBV2 and TRBJ1-4, the CDR3 gives the full variable domain: EPEVTQTPSHQVTQMGQEVILRCVPISNHLYFYWYRQILGQKVEFLVSFYNNEISEKSEIFDDQFSVERPDGSNFTLKIRSTKLEDSAMYFCASSIREKLFFGSGTQLSVL.

This clone was observed a few times. The V gene is TRBV5-1, the J gene TRBJ2-7; perhaps D is TRBD1 or TRBD2 (6 bases each). Germline CDR1 SGHRS, CDR2 YFSETQ. The V gene lost 3 bases and the J gene lost 3 bases, with 22 bases spanning the gap. The CDR3 runs to 17 residues. In DNA, the CDR3 is TGCGCCAGCAGCTGGGGGGCAAAAGGGGGTATCGTCTACGAGCAGTACTTC. It codes for CASSWGAKGGIVYEQYF.

This chain links TRBV13 with TRBJ2-1; tentative D call: TRBD1 (5 bases). CDR1 is PRHDT and CDR2 is FYEKMQ in the germline V gene (reference sequence). V shed 5 bases and J shed 8 bases, with 19 bases lying between them. This CDR3 is 15 amino acids long. As DNA, the CDR3 is TGTGCCAGCAGCCAAACAGGCGAGGCCGTGGATGAGCAGTTCTTC. Encoded protein: CASSQTGEAVDEQFF.

The chain has TRBV6-1 and TRBJ1-5; D remains ambiguous. CDR1 and CDR2 from the germline V gene are MNHNS and SASEGT. The V end lost 2 bases, the J end lost 7 bases, and 3 bases lay between the germline ends. The CDR3 has 11 amino acids. The CDR3 DNA is TGTGCCAGCAGTGAAAGACAGCCCCAGCATTTT. It is translated as CASSERQPQHF.

This clone has more than one count but fewer than ten. The chain carries TRBV4-1 and TRBJ2-1; D is unresolved. The CDR3 spans 13 residues. Trimming took off 2 bases at V and 5 bases at J, with 7 bases between the two ends. From germline, CDR1 is MGHRA and CDR2 YSYEKL. The CDR3 is CASSQNRNNEQFF. The CDR3 DNA is TGCGCCAGCAGCCAAAACCGAAACAATGAGCAGTTCTTC.

This chain joins TRBV3-1 (or the pseudogene TRBV3-2) and TRBJ2-5; D not certain. The germline V and J ends were trimmed by 6 bases and 7 bases, with 12 bases remaining between them. The CDR3 extends over 12 amino acids. Germline loops: CDR1 LGHDT, CDR2 YNNKEL (reference sequence). CDR3 amino acids: CASSPPRGTQYF. In nucleotides, the CDR3 is TGTGCCAGCAGTCCCCCCCGTGGGACCCAGTACTTC.

This clone was seen a single time. The chain carries TRBV7-3 and TRBJ2-3; the D is unclear. The CDR3 has 15 amino acids. Germline-derived CDR1 and CDR2 are SGHTA and FQGTGA. Trimming pared 2 bases from V and 0 bases from J, leaving 9 bases between. The CDR3 nucleotides read TGTGCCAGCAGCTTACAGCCTCTCAGCACAGATACGCAGTATTTT. This translates into CASSLQPLSTDTQYF.

The V call is TRBV14, the J call TRBJ2-6, with D possibly TRBD2 on 5 matching bases. Germline V gene sequence: CDR1 SGHDN, CDR2 FVKESK. The CDR3 runs 13 residues. V was cut by 1 base and J by 12 bases, with 10 bases left in between. The DNA of the CDR3 is TGTGCCAGCAGCCAAGCGGGAACGACCGTCCTGACTTTC. Translation gives CASSQAGTTVLTF.

The chain uses TRBV2 and TRBJ1-1; 7 nucleotides align to TRBD1. The germline gives CDR1 SNHLY, CDR2 FYNNEI. The CDR3 loop spans 13 amino acids. V gave up 5 bases and J gave up 4 bases; unmatched junction bases: 4. The CDR3 DNA is TGTGCCAGCAGTTCGACAGGGATCACTGAAGCTTTCTTT. Its protein is CASSSTGITEAFF.

The V gene is TRBV7-9, the J gene TRBJ1-5; a weak D match, TRBD1 (5 bases). The CDR3 is made up of 15 amino acids. CDR1 is SEHNR and CDR2 is FQNEAQ in the germline V gene (reference sequence). V was trimmed by 3 bases and J by 3 bases, leaving 12 bases between them. The CDR3 DNA sequence: TGTGCCAGCAGCTTGGGTGGGGGAACCAATCAGCCCCAGCATTTT. Translation gives CASSLGGGTNQPQHF.

This chain joins TRBV2 and TRBJ1-5; 7 bases fit TRBD1. There are 14 residues in the CDR3. The V and J ends lost 8 bases and 0 bases, in that order; junction bases with no gene match: 4. Germline V lookup: CDR1 SNHLY, CDR2 FYNNEI. The CDR3 here is CASSGTDSNQPQHF. The CDR3 coding sequence is TGTGCCAGCTCCGGGACAGATAGCAATCAGCCCCAGCATTTT. Full variable domain (remainder filled in from reference TRBV2 and TRBJ1-5): EPEVTQTPSHQVTQMGQEVILRCVPISNHLYFYWYRQILGQKVEFLVSFYNNEISEKSEIFDDQFSVERPDGSNFTLKIRSTKLEDSAMYFCASSGTDSNQPQHFGDGTRLSIL.

The genes are TRBV18 and TRBJ1-2, with D possibly being TRBD1 (5 bases). The V gene lost 4 bases and the J gene lost 6 bases, with 18 bases spanning the gap. Germline CDR1 and CDR2: KGHSH and LQKENI. The CDR3 runs 15 residues. The CDR3 here is CASSQQVRGKDGYTF. Here the CDR3 DNA reads TGTGCCAGCTCACAGCAGGTTCGGGGGAAAGATGGCTACACCTTC.

The chain carries TRBV6-5 and TRBJ1-5; 10 bases line up with TRBD1. The ends lost 6 bases at V and 3 bases at J; junction bases unmatched: 5. The germline V gene encodes CDR1 MNHEY and CDR2 SVGAGI. The length of the CDR3 is 15 residues. CDR3: CASSVDRGPNQPQHF. The CDR3 DNA follows: TGTGCCAGCAGCGTCGACAGGGGGCCCAATCAGCCCCAGCATTTT.

This clone was detected once. This chain uses TRBV2 with TRBJ1-1; no definite D call. The CDR3 has 13 amino acids. Trimming took 7 bases from V and 0 from J, leaving 9 bases between them. Germline CDR1 SNHLY, CDR2 FYNNEI. The CDR3 nucleotides read TGTGCCAGCACAAAGGGCCTGAACACTGAAGCTTTCTTT. This encodes CASTKGLNTEAFF.

The CDR3 protein is CASSLPGQGTEAFF. CDR3 coding DNA: TGTGCCAGCAGTCTCCCGGGACAAGGCACTGAAGCTTTCTTT. The rearrangement uses TRBV6-5 and TRBJ1-1; D possibly corresponds to TRBD1 (6 bases). Per germline, CDR1 MNHEY and CDR2 SVGAGI. V was trimmed by 5 bases and J by 4 bases, leaving 14 bases between them. The CDR3 is 14 amino acids.

The J gene is TRBJ1-1, the V gene TRBV6-5; D is perhaps TRBD1 (6 bases). The CDR3 is 14 amino acids. CDR1 is MNHEY, CDR2 SVGAGI, per germline. Trimming removed 2 bases at V and 5 bases at J, with 12 bases between. The CDR3 DNA is TGTGCCAGCAGTTACGCACAGGGTGGTACTGAAGCTTTCTTT. Its protein is CASSYAQGGTEAFF.

This clone was counted a single time. The CDR3 sequence: CASSPGTGGMSYEQYF. CDR3 bases: TGTGCCAGCTCACCGGGGACAGGGGGGATGTCCTACGAGCAGTACTTC. The chain joins TRBV18 to TRBJ2-7; 11 bases map to TRBD1. The V segment lost 3 bases and the J segment 1 base; nucleotides outside the gene matches: 5. The germline gives CDR1 KGHSH, CDR2 LQKENI. This CDR3 region has 16 residues. The full variable domain, completed using reference TRBV18 and TRBJ2-7, is NAGVMQNPRHLVRRRGQEARLRCSPMKGHSHVYWYRQLPEEGLKFMVYLQKENIIDESGMPKERFSAEFPKEGPSILRIQQVVRGDSAAYFCASSPGTGGMSYEQYFGPGTRLTVT.

The genes are TRBV4-2 and TRBJ1-1; D is uncertain. CDR3 length: 14 residues. Looked up from germline, CDR1 is LGHNA and CDR2 is YNFKEQ. Trimming shortened V by 1 base and J by 5 bases, and 11 bases separated the two germline ends. The CDR3 nucleotides are TGTGCCAGCAGCCAAGGGGGTGCGGTTACTGAAGCTTTCTTT. This encodes CASSQGGAVTEAFF.

V gene TRBV13 combines with J gene TRBJ1-2; D not certain. The CDR3 covers 11 residues. The V gene lost 4 bases and the J gene lost 8 bases, with 8 bases spanning the gap. CDR1 is PRHDT and CDR2 is FYEKMQ in the germline V gene (reference sequence). The CDR3 is CASSSEEGYTF. DNA for the CDR3: TGTGCCAGCAGCTCCGAAGAAGGCTACACCTTC.

The chain has TRBV30 and TRBJ1-6; D possibly corresponds to TRBD1 (6 bases). The germline CDR1 and CDR2 sequences are GTSNPN and SVGIG (reference sequence). The CDR3 sequence is 16 residues long. V dropped 8 bases and J dropped 1 base, with 18 bases sitting between them. The CDR3 loop is CAHDSGVGSYNSPLHF. The CDR3 DNA reads TGTGCCCACGACTCAGGGGTTGGGTCCTATAATTCACCCCTCCACTTT.

This sequence joins TRBV7-2 and TRBJ2-1; the match to TRBD1 covers 9 bases. V lost 4 bases and J lost 2; bases outside the gene matches: 9. In germline, CDR1 is SGHTA, CDR2 FQGNSA. This CDR3 has 17 residues. The CDR3 coding sequence is TGTGCCAGCAGCTCGCATTCGGGGACAGGGACCTACAATGAGCAGTTCTTC. It translates to CASSSHSGTGTYNEQFF.

V is TRBV7-7 and J is TRBJ1-2; maybe TRBD1 (6 bases). There are 16 residues in the CDR3. In germline, CDR1 is SSHAT, CDR2 FNYEAQ (reference sequence). Trimming cost V 5 bases and J 6 bases, with 22 bases left between them. The CDR3 bases are TGTGCCAGCAGCATCCAGGACAGCGTCGCATATAATGGCTACACCTTC. Translating it yields CASSIQDSVAYNGYTF.

The CDR3 bases are TGTGCCAGCAGTACCGGGGGGAGCACAGATACGCAGTATTTT. The encoded protein is CASSTGGSTDTQYF. The chain uses TRBV6-2 or TRBV6-3 and TRBJ2-3, with TRBD2 identical over 7 bases. Germline loops: CDR1 MNHEY, CDR2 SVGEGT. This CDR3 is 14 amino acids long. The ends lost 5 bases at V and 0 bases at J; junction bases unmatched: 2.

The chain employs TRBV11-3 and TRBJ1-1; 10 bases fit TRBD1. The CDR3 has 16 residues. Germline V CDR1 and CDR2: SGHNT, YENEEA. The V segment lost 5 bases and the J segment 3 bases; nucleotides outside the gene matches: 9. In DNA form, the CDR3 reads TGTGCCAGCAGCGCAAGGACAGGGGGACGTCACACTGAAGCTTTCTTT. Translated: CASSARTGGRHTEAFF.

The V call is TRBV7-3, the J call TRBJ1-3; 7 nucleotides match TRBD1. Germline lookup yields CDR1 SGHTA and CDR2 FQGTGA. The V segment lost 5 bases and the J segment 4 bases; nucleotides outside the gene matches: 5. The CDR3 loop spans 14 amino acids. The CDR3 coding sequence is TGTGCCAGCAGCACAGGGGCGGGGGGAAACACCATATATTTT. This translates into CASSTGAGGNTIYF. The full variable domain, completed using reference TRBV7-3 and TRBJ1-3, is GAGVSQTPSNKVTEKGKYVELRCDPISGHTALYWYRQSLGQGPEFLIYFQGTGAADDSGLPNDRFFAVRPEGSVSTLKIQRTERGDSAVYLCASSTGAGGNTIYFGEGSWLTVV.

The CDR3 sequence: CASSVYNEQFF. The CDR3 coding sequence is TGTGCCAGCTCTGTTTACAATGAGCAGTTCTTC. The V and J genes are TRBV2 and TRBJ2-1, with D hard to call. Germline CDR1 reads SNHLY; CDR2 reads FYNNEI. Trimming left V 8 bases short and J 4 bases short, with 6 bases between. This CDR3 contains 11 residues. Full variable domain (rest looked up from reference TRBV2 and TRBJ2-1): EPEVTQTPSHQVTQMGQEVILRCVPISNHLYFYWYRQILGQKVEFLVSFYNNEISEKSEIFDDQFSVERPDGSNFTLKIRSTKLEDSAMYFCASSVYNEQFFGPGTRLTVL.

This chain links TRBV2 with TRBJ2-7; 13 bases agree with TRBD2. The germline CDR1 and CDR2 sequences are SNHLY and FYNNEI. CDR3 size: 16 residues. V shed 5 bases, J shed 7 bases, and the junction held 11 bases outside the gene matches. The CDR3 spells CASSRTSGGMVGEQYF. The CDR3 nucleotides read TGTGCCAGCAGTAGGACTAGCGGGGGCATGGTGGGGGAGCAGTACTTC.

This clone occurred a few times. The chain has TRBV5-1 and TRBJ1-6; 7 positions agree with TRBD1. The germline gives CDR1 SGHRS, CDR2 YFSETQ. The CDR3 runs 14 residues. Losses at the gene ends were 1 base for V and 10 bases for J; bases not matched to a gene: 5. CDR3 in DNA: TGCGCCAGCAGCTTGTTTACAGGGGACTCACCCCTCCACTTT. Translation gives CASSLFTGDSPLHF.